The rows below give T cell receptor beta chains drawn from one sample of a study of metastatic and nonmetastatic thyroid tumors. Using MiXCR, TCRdb reanalyzed the PCR reads. The table lists roughly 13,000 clones, roughly 28% of them singletons. Sequences were obtained from tumor tissue. The receptors here all came from a female donor with papillary thyroid cancer or a benign thyroid nodule (not recorded which). Some clones in this sample may be carry-over from other donors' samples. Each CDR3 is given with its conserved first and last residue. D genes are given only for firm matches. The size field is filled for only some rows; it gives once, few, many or a size class.

-	TRBV2	TRBJ2-6	-	CANTREGSGANVLTF	TGTGCCAACACCCGAGAGGGCTCTGGGGCCAATGTCCTGACTTTC
TRBD2	TRBV20-1	TRBJ2-7	-	CSTGLAGTYEQYF	TGCAGTACTGGACTAGCGGGGACTTACGAGCAGTACTTC
TRBD2	TRBV30	TRBJ2-1	-	CAWREPGLGGFF	TGTGCCTGGAGAGAACCGGGACTAGGGGGGTTCTTC
-	TRBV5-1	TRBJ2-7	medium-sized	CASSLAGGVNYEQYF	TGCGCCAGCAGCTTGGCCGGAGGGGTCAACTACGAGCAGTACTTC
TRBD1	TRBV6-1	TRBJ2-7	few	CASSPGGSYEQYF	TGTGCCAGCAGTCCAGGGGGCTCCTACGAGCAGTACTTC
-	TRBV5-1	TRBJ1-4	medium-sized	CASSPTGNEKLFF	TGCGCCAGCAGCCCGACGGGGAATGAAAAACTGTTTTTT
-	TRBV7-3	TRBJ2-1	medium-sized	CASSPFPLTRYNEQFF	TGTGCCAGCAGCCCCTTCCCCCTGACCAGGTACAATGAGCAGTTCTTC
-	TRBV7-9	TRBJ1-5	-	CASSLAVGQPQHF	TGTGCCAGCAGCTTAGCGGTTGGACAGCCCCAGCATTTT
TRBD2	TRBV7-2	TRBJ2-1	-	CASSPGRDYPYF	TGTGCCAGCAGCCCCGGACGGGACTACCCATACTTC
-	TRBV5-1	TRBJ2-7	-	CASSFVSPGFKNEQYF	TGCGCCAGCAGCTTTGTTTCCCCAGGGTTCAAAAACGAGCAGTACTTC
-	TRBV28	TRBJ1-2	few	CASSLGTSRTGCYTF	TGTGCCAGCAGCCTCGGGACATCTCGGACTGGGTGCTACACCTTC
-	TRBV15	TRBJ1-1	many	CATSRTRGGETEAFF	TGTGCCACCAGCAGAACTAGGGGGGGAGAGACTGAAGCTTTCTTT
TRBD1	TRBV11-2	TRBJ1-1	-	CASSQTGGYTEAFF	TGTGCCAGCAGCCAGACAGGGGGCTACACTGAAGCTTTCTTT
TRBD2	TRBV5-1	TRBJ2-2	few	CASSLSPSGGSTGELFF	TGCGCCAGCAGCTTGAGCCCTAGCGGGGGGTCGACCGGGGAGCTGTTTTTT
-	TRBV12-3/TRBV12-4	TRBJ1-2	many	CASTFLPYGYTF	TGTGCCAGCACCTTCCTCCCCTATGGCTACACCTTC
TRBD2	TRBV28	TRBJ2-7	medium-sized	CASSTRVGSGSYEQYF	TGTGCCAGCAGCACCCGGGTGGGTAGCGGGAGCTACGAGCAGTACTTC
-	TRBV27	TRBJ1-6	-	CASSLLGQNNSPLHF	TGTGCCAGCAGTTTATTAGGACAGAATAATTCACCCCTCCACTTT
TRBD2	TRBV7-3	TRBJ2-1	-	CASSLRSGGSYNEQFF	TGTGCCAGCAGCTTAAGGTCGGGAGGTAGCTACAATGAGCAGTTCTTC
TRBD2	TRBV6-1	TRBJ2-1	medium-sized	CASKSGRAQHNEQFF	TGTGCCAGCAAAAGCGGGAGGGCCCAACACAATGAGCAGTTCTTC
TRBD2	TRBV20-1	TRBJ2-1	many	CSASAREGLYNEQFF	TGCAGTGCTAGCGCGCGGGAGGGTCTCTACAATGAGCAGTTCTTC
-	TRBV6-2/TRBV6-3	TRBJ2-3	-	CASSYGDTQYF	TGTGCCAGCAGTTACGGGGATACGCAGTATTTT
-	TRBV5-1	TRBJ2-5	-	CASSYKYMGQETQHF	TGCGCCAGCAGCTACAAATACATGGGCCAAGAGACCCAGCACTTC
-	TRBV4-1	TRBJ1-5	-	CASSQEGWQVPQPQHF	TGCGCCAGCAGCCAAGAAGGATGGCAGGTTCCTCAGCCCCAGCATTTT
-	TRBV3-1	TRBJ1-2	-	CASSSRWGRNYGYTF	TGTGCCAGCAGTTCTAGATGGGGCCGAAACTATGGCTACACCTTC
TRBD2	TRBV12-3/TRBV12-4	TRBJ2-2	medium-sized	CASTDGLAGVTGELFF	TGTGCCAGCACCGACGGACTAGCGGGAGTCACCGGGGAGCTGTTTTTT
-	TRBV19	TRBJ1-1	-	CASSIEGIEDFF	TGTGCCAGTAGTATCGAGGGGATCGAGGATTTCTTT
TRBD1	TRBV6-1	TRBJ1-2	medium-sized	CASSEATGGYGYTF	TGTGCCAGCAGTGAAGCGACAGGGGGCTATGGCTACACCTTC
-	TRBV6-1	TRBJ2-5	many	CASSVGSETQYF	TGTGCCAGCAGTGTGGGTTCTGAGACCCAGTACTTC
TRBD2	TRBV7-3	TRBJ2-3	many	CASSISGGSTDTQYF	TGTGCCAGCAGCATCAGCGGGGGCAGCACAGATACGCAGTATTTT
-	TRBV15	TRBJ2-7	few	CATSKGMGLGYEQYF	TGTGCCACCAGCAAAGGCATGGGCCTCGGCTACGAGCAGTACTTC
-	TRBV28	TRBJ1-2	-	CASSSGFSYGYTF	TGTGCCAGCAGTTCAGGTTTTAGTTATGGCTACACCTTC
-	TRBV7-2	TRBJ2-5	many	CASSLGFGETQYF	TGTGCCAGCAGCCTAGGGTTTGGGGAGACCCAGTACTTC
-	TRBV19	TRBJ1-2	medium-sized	CASNRQPGGYGYTF	TGTGCCAGTAATAGACAGCCTGGGGGCTATGGCTACACCTTC
-	TRBV7-3	TRBJ2-1	many	CASSGQGGDEQFF	TGTGCCAGCAGCGGCCAGGGGGGGGATGAGCAGTTCTTC
TRBD2	TRBV9	TRBJ2-7	-	CASSLGGSNPYEQYF	TGTGCCAGTAGCTTAGGCGGGAGCAACCCCTACGAGCAGTACTTC
-	TRBV20-1	TRBJ2-5	few	CSARMLVGTLVRETQYF	TGCAGTGCTAGGATGCTGGTCGGGACTCTCGTGAGGGAGACCCAGTACTTC
TRBD1	TRBV6-2/TRBV6-3	TRBJ2-1	few	CASIRPGTGAYNEQFF	TGTGCCAGCATAAGACCTGGGACAGGGGCCTACAATGAGCAGTTCTTC
TRBD1	TRBV10-3	TRBJ1-1	many	CAISESDRGQAFF	TGTGCCATCAGTGAGTCGGACAGGGGGCAAGCTTTCTTT
-	TRBV20-1	TRBJ1-2	-	CSARDPGLDGYTF	TGCAGTGCTAGAGATCCAGGGTTGGATGGCTACACCTTC
TRBD1	TRBV28	TRBJ1-2	few	CASSRDRGVYGYTF	TGTGCCAGCAGTCGAGACAGGGGGGTATATGGCTACACCTTC
TRBD1	TRBV6-1	TRBJ1-1	few	CARRMTGTGGNTEAFF	TGTGCCAGAAGAATGACGGGGACAGGGGGGAACACTGAAGCTTTCTTT
-	TRBV5-6	TRBJ1-5	many	CASSLATAPGPQHF	TGTGCCAGCAGCTTGGCGACCGCTCCTGGGCCCCAGCATTTT
TRBD1	TRBV5-8	TRBJ1-5	-	CASSSLTGGWDQPQHF	TGTGCCAGCAGCTCCCTGACAGGGGGCTGGGATCAGCCCCAGCATTTT
-	TRBV19	TRBJ1-4	medium-sized	CASNRGFNEKLFF	TGTGCCAGTAATCGAGGGTTTAATGAAAAACTGTTTTTT
-	TRBV12-3/TRBV12-4	TRBJ1-5	medium-sized	CASSLLGANQPQHF	TGTGCCAGCAGTTTATTAGGGGCCAATCAGCCCCAGCATTTT
-	TRBV5-5	TRBJ1-2	-	CASSLGALSNYGYTF	TGTGCCAGCAGCTTGGGGGCCTTGTCTAACTATGGCTACACCTTC
TRBD1	TRBV6-6	TRBJ1-1	few	CASSYSAGGTEAFF	TGTGCCAGCAGTTACTCGGCAGGGGGCACTGAAGCTTTCTTT
-	TRBV30	TRBJ1-1	-	CAWSVREHTEAFF	TGTGCCTGGAGTGTAAGGGAACACACTGAAGCTTTCTTT
-	TRBV6-1	TRBJ2-7	large	CASSLATRNFFEQYF	TGTGCCAGCAGTTTAGCGACTAGAAACTTCTTCGAGCAGTACTTC
-	TRBV4-1	TRBJ2-1	many	CASSQAKSSYNEQFF	TGCGCCAGCAGCCAAGCCAAGAGCTCCTACAATGAGCAGTTCTTC
-	TRBV15	TRBJ2-1	many	CATSGDTYNEQFF	TGTGCCACCAGCGGGGACACCTACAATGAGCAGTTCTTC